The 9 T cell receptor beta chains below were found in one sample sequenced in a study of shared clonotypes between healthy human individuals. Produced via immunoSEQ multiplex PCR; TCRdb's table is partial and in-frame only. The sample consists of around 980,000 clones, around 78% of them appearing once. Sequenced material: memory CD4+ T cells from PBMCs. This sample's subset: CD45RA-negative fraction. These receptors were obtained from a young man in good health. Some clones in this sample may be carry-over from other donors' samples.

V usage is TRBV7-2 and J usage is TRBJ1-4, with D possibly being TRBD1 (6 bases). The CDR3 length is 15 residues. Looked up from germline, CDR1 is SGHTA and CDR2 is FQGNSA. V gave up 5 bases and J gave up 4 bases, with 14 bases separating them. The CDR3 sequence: CASSIGQTINEKLFF. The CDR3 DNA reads TGTGCCAGCAGCATTGGACAGACTATTAATGAAAAACTGTTTTTT.

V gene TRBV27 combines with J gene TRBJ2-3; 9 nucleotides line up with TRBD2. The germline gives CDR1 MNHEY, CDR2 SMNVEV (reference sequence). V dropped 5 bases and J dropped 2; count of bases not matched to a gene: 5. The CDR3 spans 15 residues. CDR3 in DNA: TGTGCCAGCAGTGCCTCTAGCGGGGCCACAGATACGCAGTATTTT. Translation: CASSASSGATDTQYF.

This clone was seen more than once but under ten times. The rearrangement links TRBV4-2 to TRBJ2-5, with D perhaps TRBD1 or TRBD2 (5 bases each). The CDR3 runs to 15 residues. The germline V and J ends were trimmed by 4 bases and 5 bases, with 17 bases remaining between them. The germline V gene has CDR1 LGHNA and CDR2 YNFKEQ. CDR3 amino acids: CASSRTWDPEETQYF. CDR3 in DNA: TGTGCCAGCAGCCGGACCTGGGACCCGGAGGAGACCCAGTACTTC.

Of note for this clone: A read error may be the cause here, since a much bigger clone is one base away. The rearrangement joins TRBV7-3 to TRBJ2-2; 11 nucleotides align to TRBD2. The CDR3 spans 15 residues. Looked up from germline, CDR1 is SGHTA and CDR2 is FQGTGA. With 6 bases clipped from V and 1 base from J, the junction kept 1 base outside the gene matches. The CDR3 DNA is TGTGCCAGCAGTGGGACTAGCGGGAACACCGGGGAGCTGTTTTTT. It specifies CASSGTSGNTGELFF.

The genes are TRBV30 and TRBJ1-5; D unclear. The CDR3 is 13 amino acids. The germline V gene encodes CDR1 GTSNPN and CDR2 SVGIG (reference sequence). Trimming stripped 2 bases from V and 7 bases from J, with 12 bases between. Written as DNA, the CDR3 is TGTGCCTGGAGTTGGAAGGGAGGGCAGCCCCAGCATTTT. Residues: CAWSWKGGQPQHF.

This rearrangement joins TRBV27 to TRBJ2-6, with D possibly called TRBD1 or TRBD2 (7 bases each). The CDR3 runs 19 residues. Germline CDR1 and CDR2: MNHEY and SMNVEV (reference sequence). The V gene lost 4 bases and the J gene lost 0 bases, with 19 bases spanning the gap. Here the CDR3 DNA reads TGTGCCAGCAGTTCGCAGCGGGACAGCTCCCGCTCTGGGGCCAACGTCCTGACTTTC. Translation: CASSSQRDSSRSGANVLTF. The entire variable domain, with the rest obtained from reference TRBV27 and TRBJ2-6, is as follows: EAQVTQNPRYLITVTGKKLTVTCSQNMNHEYMSWYRQDPGLGLRQIYYSMNVEVTDKGDVPEGYKVSRKEKRNFPLILESPSPNQTSLYFCASSSQRDSSRSGANVLTFGAGSRLTVL.

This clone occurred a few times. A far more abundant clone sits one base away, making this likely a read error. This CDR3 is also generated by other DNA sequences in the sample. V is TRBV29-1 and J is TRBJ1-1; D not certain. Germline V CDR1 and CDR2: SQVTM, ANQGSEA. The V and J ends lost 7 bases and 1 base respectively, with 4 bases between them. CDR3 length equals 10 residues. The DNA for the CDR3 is TGCAGCGCTCAGAACACTGAAGCTTTCTTT. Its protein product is CSAQNTEAFF. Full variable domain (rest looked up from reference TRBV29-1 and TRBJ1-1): SAVISQKPSRDICQRGTSLTIQCQVDSQVTMMFWYRQQPGQSLTLIATANQGSEATYESGFVIDKFPISRPNLTFSTLTVSNMSPEDSSIYLCSAQNTEAFFGQGTRLTVV.

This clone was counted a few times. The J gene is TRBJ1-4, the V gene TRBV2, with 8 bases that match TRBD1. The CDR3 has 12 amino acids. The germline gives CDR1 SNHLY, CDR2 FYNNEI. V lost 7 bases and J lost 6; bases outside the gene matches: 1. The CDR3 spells CASKGQDEKLFF. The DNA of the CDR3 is TGTGCCAGCAAGGGACAGGATGAAAAACTGTTTTTT.

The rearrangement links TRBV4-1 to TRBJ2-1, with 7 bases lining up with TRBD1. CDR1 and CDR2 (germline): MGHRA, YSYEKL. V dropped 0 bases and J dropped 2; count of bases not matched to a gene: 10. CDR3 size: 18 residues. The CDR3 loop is CASSQDPDQGVAYNEQFF. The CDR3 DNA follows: TGCGCCAGCAGCCAAGATCCCGACCAGGGGGTGGCCTACAATGAGCAGTTCTTC.